Sequencing of this TCR beta chain was carried out in a study of a mutant IDH1 vaccine in newly diagnosed glioma. Across the whole study: Treated patients were roughly 62% male, roughly 38% female, mean age around 40 years. Earlier treatment was radiotherapy, temozolomide, or both, with most getting both.

The repertoire was sequenced with immunoSEQ multiplex PCR; TCRdb's copy has only in-frame clones and lacks some. The table lists 85,000 to 100,000 clones, over 75% of them singletons. Indicated time point: baseline, week 1 (first vaccination visit). As for treatment: pre-vaccination baseline after standard-of-care therapy. On this clone itself: Its specificity is not known.

Germline CDR1 and CDR2: SGHTA and FQGNSA. The CDR3 length is 15 residues. With 5 bases removed from V and 0 bases from J, the gap between germline ends came to 11 bases. Study-wide results and caveats: Pseudoprogression seemed unlinked to shifts in top peripheral T cell clonotypes. In 80% to 95% of patients, immune responses induced by the vaccine occurred.

The receptor comes from a man aged 40-55 years with glioma. The rearrangement links TRBV7-2 to TRBJ1-3; D might be TRBD1 (6 bases). Sequenced material: PBMCs, taken from a glioma patient treated with radiotherapy, temozolomide or both. The CDR3 region is CASSNNRASGNTIYF. As DNA, the CDR3 is TGTGCCAGCAGCAACAACAGGGCCTCTGGAAACACCATATATTTT.